This TCR beta chain emerged from a study of blood T cell repertoires in COVID-19. Study as a whole: PBMCs, B-cell-depleted T cells, or T cells were the source of the cDNA or gDNA that made up the material.

The CDR3 runs to 12 residues. V lost 4 bases and J lost 4, with 10 bases in between. CDR1 is SQVTM and CDR2 is ANQGSEA in the germline V gene. The method was immunoSEQ multiplex PCR; TCRdb's version includes in-frame clones alone and lacks a portion of them. The sample shows some 200,000 clones, roughly nine tenths of them seen only once. The origin of this receptor is a woman aged 18-35 years who had recovered from COVID-19. This chain connects TRBV29-1 to TRBJ1-1; D might be TRBD1 (5 bases). The source material was PBMCs or T cells enriched from blood (not recorded which). The CDR3 reads CSVVRGSTEAFF. CDR3 coding DNA: TGCAGCGTTGTAAGGGGTAGCACTGAAGCTTTCTTT.